This record looks at one T cell receptor (beta chain) sequence and its context. It has no known antigen specificity. The input lacks base qualities; no much larger clone sits a single base away. This entry comes from a study of T cell repertoires in cytomegalovirus infection (dated by TCRdb to 2018 to 2020). Context from the whole study: Alongside well-studied HLA-B-restricted epitopes, the peptide stimulations were aimed at recently identified HLA-C-restricted CMV epitopes, whose presentation resists viral immunomodulation. The HLA type of each donor mattered for the analysis, because public TCR beta signatures pointed to carriage of CMV infection along with the matching HLA type.

The sample's treatment or condition, from its label and the paper: in vitro stimulation with specific CMV peptide epitopes to enrich CMV-specific T cells. Broader findings and caveats from the paper: Carriers of CMV infection plus the relevant HLA type were discriminated by the cumulative frequency of public TCR beta family members in the study cohort and in an independent roughly 400-donor cohort. The ex vivo response was dominated by HLA-C-restricted CMV-specific TCR beta clonotypes, and the single most frequent clonotype in two of eight donors was supplied by these HLA-C-restricted clonotypes.

The germline V gene supplies CDR1 SGHAT and CDR2 FQNNGV. From V the trimming removes 3 bases and from J it removes 5 bases, while the gene matches leave 19 bases of the junction unaccounted for. The cysteine opens and the phenylalanine closes a CDR3 of 19 amino acids. Only the CDR3 portion is preserved as DNA: 57 bases, with reading frame beginning at the first base. This sample was sequenced with an Illumina HiSeq 1500. TCRdb reprocessed the public reads (quality trimming at Q25 with fastp, clone calling with MiXCR) and kept in-frame beta chains. Entries that share a CDR3 protein sequence are merged under the most common genes and DNA. This sample lists 900,000 to 950,000 distinct CDR3 sequences; about a third were detected once. The top ten constitute about an eighth of the sample.

The sequence was obtained from a human donor in good health (CMV status not recorded). Some clones in this sample may be carry-over from other donors' samples. The sequences come from cultured CD8+ T cells from PBMCs, collected from culture after CMV antigen stimulation. The rearrangement combines TRBV11-2 with TRBJ1-1, with 9 junctional bases fitting TRBD1. The DNA sequence is given as TGTGCCAGCAGCTTCCCGAGGCCCACCTCACAGGGGGCGATTACTGAAGCTTTCTTT. It encodes CASSFPRPTSQGAITEAFF.